Presented here are 11 T cell receptor beta chains from one specimen sequenced in a study of blood T cell repertoires in COVID-19. Sequencing used immunoSEQ multiplex PCR; TCRdb keeps in-frame clones, though not all of them. The data contain roughly 200,000 clones, more than 80% of them seen just once; the ten biggest clones take up around 7.8%. Sequenced: peripheral blood. These receptors all stem from a woman aged 55-70 years with acute or convalescent COVID-19.

The J gene is TRBJ1-2, the V gene TRBV28, with TRBD1 matching 8 bases. Germline V lookup: CDR1 MDHEN, CDR2 SYDVKM. The length of the CDR3 is 12 residues. With 11 bases clipped from V and 4 bases from J, the junction kept 6 bases outside the gene matches. CDR3 nucleotide sequence: TGTGCCGGGGGACAGGCGGTCTATGGCTACACCTTC. Its protein product is CAGGQAVYGYTF.

This clone was observed a single time. The chain combines TRBV5-1 with TRBJ2-2, with D possibly TRBD2 on 6 matching bases. Germline-derived CDR1 and CDR2 are SGHRS and YFSETQ. V lost 3 bases and J 5 bases, leaving 11 bases between the germline ends. The CDR3 loop spans 14 amino acids. This CDR3 is CASSSGGRTGELFF. The CDR3 coding sequence is TGCGCCAGCAGCTCCGGAGGGAGGACCGGGGAGCTGTTTTTT.

This rearrangement joins TRBV7-2 to TRBJ1-6; possibly TRBD1 for D (5 bases). The V gene's germline CDR1 is SGHTA and CDR2 FQGNSA. V was shortened by 1 base and J by 10 bases, with 14 bases between the two germline ends. The CDR3 contains 15 residues. CDR3 in DNA: TGTGCCAGCAGCTTAGGTGCCAGGGAAGAATCACCCCTCCACTTT. Encoded protein: CASSLGAREESPLHF.

As to this clone: The same CDR3 is also encoded by other DNA sequences in this sample. The chain uses TRBV24-1 and TRBJ2-1, with D maybe TRBD2 (7 bases). V gave up 4 bases and J gave up 0 bases, with 12 bases separating them. The length of the CDR3 is 16 residues. Per germline, CDR1 KGHDR and CDR2 SFDVKD. CDR3 DNA: TGTGCCACCAGTGAGTCGGGGGGCAGCTCCTACAATGAGCAGTTCTTC. Translation: CATSESGGSSYNEQFF.

This clone has just one count. V gene TRBV3-1 (or the pseudogene TRBV3-2) combines with J gene TRBJ1-4; a possible D gene is TRBD1 (5 bases). The CDR3 is 14 amino acids. Germline values: CDR1 LGHDT, CDR2 YNNKEL (reference sequence). Trimming left V 1 base short and J 7 bases short, with 10 bases between. The CDR3 spells CASSQGGVFEKLFF. The CDR3 region has the DNA TGTGCCAGCAGCCAAGGGGGCGTATTTGAAAAACTGTTTTTT.

This chain connects TRBV29-1 to TRBJ1-1; D not certain. Germline CDR1 SQVTM, CDR2 ANQGSEA. The V and J ends lost 5 bases and 2 bases respectively, with 15 bases between them. This CDR3 is built from 14 residues. The CDR3 loop is CSVRMGQVNTEAFF. The CDR3 DNA reads as TGCAGCGTTAGGATGGGCCAGGTAAACACTGAAGCTTTCTTT.

This chain links TRBV6-5 with TRBJ2-7; a weak D match, TRBD1 (5 bases). Germline CDR1 is MNHEY and CDR2 is SVGAGI. The germline V and J ends were trimmed by 6 bases and 0 bases, with 15 bases remaining between them. The CDR3 loop spans 15 amino acids. The CDR3 nucleotides read TGTGCCAGCAGCCAGGTTGGACATCACTCCTACGAGCAGTACTTC. Translation gives CASSQVGHHSYEQYF.

Notes on this clone: The junction departs from the called germline gene at one end, perhaps through a read error. The DNA of the CDR3 is TGTGCTAGCAGCTTAGTAGCGGGCCTCGGGAATGAGCAGTTCTTC. Protein product: CASSLVAGLGNEQFF. The chain carries TRBV7-7 and TRBJ2-1; TRBD2 aligns across 7 bases. CDR1 is SSHAT and CDR2 is FNYEAQ in the germline V gene (reference sequence). The CDR3 totals 15 residues.

J is TRBJ2-1 and V is TRBV5-4; 10 bases map to TRBD1. This CDR3 spans 13 amino acids. The junction had 1 base not matched to a gene; V was cut back by 3 bases and J by 7 bases. The germline gives CDR1 SGHNT, CDR2 YYREEE (reference sequence). CDR3 in DNA: TGTGCCAGCAGCTGGACAGGGGGAAATGAGCAGTTCTTC. Protein: CASSWTGGNEQFF.

V is TRBV24-1 and J is TRBJ2-2; 11 bases map to TRBD2. The CDR3 totals 16 residues. The V gene's germline CDR1 is KGHDR and CDR2 SFDVKD. With 4 bases clipped from V and 6 bases from J, the junction kept 6 bases outside the gene matches. This CDR3 is CATSETSGRIAGELFF. The CDR3 DNA reads as TGTGCCACCAGTGAAACTAGCGGGAGAATCGCCGGGGAGCTGTTTTTT.

The chain recombines TRBV19 with TRBJ1-5; 7 bases match TRBD1. From germline, CDR1 is LNHDA and CDR2 SQIVND (reference sequence). Trimming took 5 bases from V and 5 from J; bases not matched to a gene: 6. The CDR3 extends over 14 amino acids. For the CDR3, the DNA is TGTGCCAGTAGTCACGGACAGGTCTATCAGCCCCAGCATTTT. Encoded protein: CASSHGQVYQPQHF.